This is a list of T cell receptor beta chains from one sample in a study of blood T cell repertoires in COVID-19. Repertoires were generated with immunoSEQ multiplex PCR, while TCRdb's copy carries only in-frame clones and drops some. The sample consists of about 220,000 clones, 85% to 90% of them appearing once. The specimen sequenced was PBMCs or T cells enriched from blood (not recorded which). These receptors originate from a woman aged 45 to 65 with acute COVID-19. The CDR3 runs from the conserved cysteine through the conserved F or W. A D gene is named only where the DNA matches it firmly. For some rows the clone size is stated as once, few or many, or as a class when expanded; others skip it.

>TRBV7-9|.|TRBJ2-2|.
TGTGCCAGCAGCTTAGCGAGGATGGACACCGGGGAGCTGTTTTTT
CASSLARMDTGELFF
>TRBV19|TRBD1|TRBJ2-2|.
TGTGCCAGCACCGACAGGGGGAACACCGGGGAGCTGTTTTTT
CASTDRGNTGELFF
>TRBV7-6|.|TRBJ2-1|.
TGTGCCAGCAGCTTGGGGGGATACATAGGGAATGAGCAGTTCTTC
CASSLGGYIGNEQFF
>TRBV27|TRBD1|TRBJ1-6|once
TGTGCCAGCAGATCACAGGGGGTATTTTCACCCCTCCACTTT
CASRSQGVFSPLHF
>TRBV7-3|.|TRBJ2-7|few
TGTGCCAGCAGCTTAGTTAGCGCAAGCTCCTACGAGCAGTACTTC
CASSLVSASSYEQYF
>TRBV5-1|.|TRBJ2-5|.
TGCGCCAGCAGCTTGGCCGGAGCGCGGCACCAAGAGACCCAGTACTTC
CASSLAGARHQETQYF
>TRBV28|.|TRBJ2-2|.
TGTGCCAGCAGTTTTCACAGGGCGGACACCGGGGAGCTGTTTTTT
CASSFHRADTGELFF
>TRBV10-3|TRBD2|TRBJ2-7|.
TGTGCCATCAGATCCACTAGCGGGAGGGCCGGGTTCTACGAGCAGTACTTC
CAIRSTSGRAGFYEQYF
>TRBV7-6|TRBD1|TRBJ2-7|.
TGTGCCAGCAGCTCCTCCGGGACAGGGACCCACGAGCAGTACTTC
CASSSSGTGTHEQYF
>TRBV2|TRBD1|TRBJ2-7|.
TGTGCCAGCAGTGGACAGGGCCGCTCCTACGAGCAGTACTTC
CASSGQGRSYEQYF
>TRBV27|.|TRBJ2-1|.
TGTGCCAGCAGTTTGCTAGCTAGGGGGAATGAGCAGTTCTTC
CASSLLARGNEQFF
>TRBV12-3/TRBV12-4|.|TRBJ1-5|.
TGTGCCAGCAGTTTCCAGGGGCAGCCCCAGCATTTT
CASSFQGQPQHF
>TRBV27|.|TRBJ1-4|.
TGTGCCAGCAGTTTACTAGGGAGAATGGAGAGCGAAAAACTGTTTTTT
CASSLLGRMESEKLFF
>TRBV28|TRBD1|TRBJ1-4|.
TGTGCCAGCAGTGAGACAGGGGCGACTAATGAAAAACTGTTTTTT
CASSETGATNEKLFF